These T cell receptor beta chains were read from a single sample in a study of vaccination effects on CD4 cells after COVID-19. Method: immunoSEQ multiplex PCR; TCRdb's copy keeps in-frame clones and lacks some. The sample lists tens of thousands of clones, around four fifths occurring once. Their target antigens are unknown. This specimen consisted of CD4+ T cells from PBMCs cultured with HCoV-229E spike peptides, obtained after COVID-19 vaccination. These receptors originate from a human donor who received a COVID-19 vaccine. Each CDR3 is given with its conserved first and last residue. The D gene is left open where the match is weak. Not all rows give a size; the values are once, few, many and, for expanded clones, a class.

v_call	clone_size	j_call	d_call	cdr3_aa	cdr3_nt
TRBV28	NA	TRBJ2-5	TRBD2	CASSSPGLAGGLTQYF	TGTGCCAGCAGCTCACCCGGACTAGCGGGGGGTCTGACCCAGTACTTC
TRBV6-6	NA	TRBJ1-2	NA	CASSYSSQGLNGYTF	TGTGCCAGCAGTTACTCGTCTCAGGGTCTAAATGGCTACACCTTC
TRBV7-2	NA	TRBJ1-1	NA	CASSWTAGAEAFF	TGTGCCAGCAGCTGGACGGCAGGGGCTGAAGCTTTCTTT
TRBV6-2/TRBV6-3	few	TRBJ2-1	NA	CASSYRTGWDEQFF	TGTGCCAGCAGTTATCGTACAGGGTGGGATGAGCAGTTCTTC
TRBV18	NA	TRBJ1-6	NA	CASSPVRGGISSPLHF	TGTGCCAGCTCACCAGTGAGAGGGGGTATCAGTTCACCCCTCCACTTT
TRBV7-2	NA	TRBJ2-3	TRBD2	CASSKDLAVADTQYF	TGTGCCAGCAGCAAAGACCTAGCGGTGGCAGATACGCAGTATTTT
TRBV3-1/TRBV3-2	NA	TRBJ2-4	NA	CASSPSGVLAKNIQYF	TGTGCCAGCAGCCCTTCGGGGGTTCTAGCCAAAAACATTCAGTACTTC
TRBV2	once	TRBJ2-3	NA	CASRLEGYSTDTQYF	TGTGCCAGCAGACTCGAGGGGTATAGCACAGATACGCAGTATTTT
TRBV3-1/TRBV3-2	NA	TRBJ2-3	NA	CASSQDWAGASTDTQYF	TGTGCCAGCAGCCAAGATTGGGCGGGGGCCAGCACAGATACGCAGTATTTT
TRBV24-1	NA	TRBJ2-4	NA	CATSSPGAKNIQYF	TGTGCCACCAGTTCTCCAGGGGCCAAAAACATTCAGTACTTC
TRBV27	NA	TRBJ2-2	TRBD1	CASSSPTGSGVGELFF	TGTGCCAGCAGTTCGCCGACAGGGTCCGGTGTCGGGGAGCTGTTTTTT
TRBV3-1/TRBV3-2	NA	TRBJ1-2	NA	CASSQDLAGSGYTF	TGTGCCAGCAGCCAAGATCTGGCAGGTAGTGGCTACACCTTC
TRBV7-3	NA	TRBJ2-5	TRBD1	CASGSTGGSQETQYF	TGTGCCAGCGGATCGACAGGGGGATCACAAGAGACCCAGTACTTC
TRBV5-8	NA	TRBJ2-1	NA	CASSLRHLPSSYNEQFF	TGTGCCAGCAGCTTGCGGCACCTTCCGAGCTCCTACAATGAGCAGTTCTTC
TRBV6-2/TRBV6-3	few	TRBJ1-6	NA	CASSRDLAGSPLHF	TGTGCCAGCAGTAGGGACCTTGCGGGGTCACCCCTCCACTTT
TRBV27	NA	TRBJ1-3	NA	CASSFGRGSGNTIYF	TGTGCCAGCAGTTTTGGAAGGGGAAGTGGAAACACCATATATTTT
TRBV7-2	NA	TRBJ2-5	NA	CASSLVARAETQYF	TGTGCCAGCAGCTTAGTAGCCAGGGCAGAGACCCAGTACTTC
TRBV7-9	few	TRBJ1-3	NA	CASSLVMGSGNTIYF	TGTGCCAGCAGCTTAGTTATGGGGTCTGGAAACACCATATATTTT
TRBV18	NA	TRBJ1-3	TRBD1	CASSPELQGARNTIYF	TGTGCCAGCTCACCCGAACTTCAGGGGGCGAGAAACACCATATATTTT
TRBV6-5	NA	TRBJ1-2	TRBD1	CASSSTGANYGYTF	TGTGCCAGCAGTTCCACAGGGGCTAACTATGGCTACACCTTC
TRBV6-2/TRBV6-3	NA	TRBJ2-1	TRBD2	CASSYYGTSGGARNEQFF	TGTGCCAGCAGTTACTACGGGACTAGCGGGGGGGCTAGAAATGAGCAGTTCTTC
TRBV7-9	NA	TRBJ2-5	TRBD1	CASSRGTGNPQETQYF	TGTGCCAGCAGTCGGGGGACAGGGAACCCTCAAGAGACCCAGTACTTC
TRBV27	NA	TRBJ2-2	NA	CASSPNLLASGTGELFF	TGTGCCAGCAGTCCGAATTTACTAGCTTCGGGCACCGGGGAGCTGTTTTTT
TRBV24-1	NA	TRBJ2-1	NA	CATSDLAGNEQFF	TGTGCCACCAGTGATTTAGCGGGCAATGAGCAGTTCTTC
TRBV18	NA	TRBJ1-5	NA	CASSLGQNQPQHF	TGTGCCAGCTCCTTAGGACAGAATCAGCCCCAGCATTTT
TRBV2	NA	TRBJ2-3	NA	CASGQYTDTQYF	TGTGCCAGCGGGCAATACACAGATACGCAGTATTTT
TRBV6-5	NA	TRBJ1-2	NA	CASNGAGDYGYTF	TGTGCCAGCAATGGGGCAGGGGACTATGGCTACACCTTC
TRBV7-3	NA	TRBJ2-3	NA	CASSSTGQPTDTQYF	TGTGCCAGCAGCTCCACGGGACAACCCACAGATACGCAGTATTTT
TRBV18	NA	TRBJ2-3	NA	CASSLWDGDTDTQYF	TGTGCCAGCTCACTTTGGGACGGAGACACAGATACGCAGTATTTT
TRBV14	NA	TRBJ2-1	NA	CASSPQGLGEQFF	TGTGCCAGCAGCCCTCAAGGGCTTGGTGAGCAGTTCTTC
TRBV1	NA	TRBJ2-5	NA	CTSSQDSLAGGPKTQYF	TGCACCAGCAGCCAAGATTCGCTCGCGGGGGGGCCTAAGACCCAGTACTTC
TRBV18	NA	TRBJ1-1	NA	CASSPDTYTEAFF	TGTGCCAGCTCACCGGACACGTACACTGAAGCTTTCTTT
TRBV4-2	NA	TRBJ1-2	NA	CASSQDRTEVYGYTF	TGTGCCAGCAGCCAAGATCGAACAGAAGTCTATGGCTACACCTTC
TRBV7-3	NA	TRBJ1-5	NA	CASSLTTGQPQHF	TGTGCCAGCAGCTTAACCACAGGTCAGCCCCAGCATTTT
TRBV12-3/TRBV12-4	NA	TRBJ2-1	NA	CASSLRSYNEQFF	TGTGCCAGCAGTCTACGCTCCTACAATGAGCAGTTCTTC
TRBV7-9	NA	TRBJ2-5	TRBD1	CASSPRGSGTGAKTQYF	TGTGCCAGCAGCCCGAGAGGATCCGGGACAGGGGCGAAGACCCAGTACTTC
TRBV5-5	NA	TRBJ2-3	NA	CASSPRGGTDTQYF	TGTGCCAGCAGCCCTCGGGGAGGTACGGATACGCAGTATTTT
TRBV30	NA	TRBJ1-1	NA	CAWSVRAGSGEAEAFF	TGTGCCTGGAGTGTACGGGCGGGGAGTGGGGAAGCTGAAGCTTTCTTT
TRBV29-1	NA	TRBJ1-4	TRBD1	CSAAPGTGGNEKLFF	TGCAGCGCCGCGCCCGGGACAGGGGGAAATGAAAAACTGTTTTTT
TRBV5-1	few	TRBJ1-2	NA	CASRSTGYGYTF	TGCGCCAGCAGATCTACAGGGTATGGCTACACCTTC
TRBV6-2/TRBV6-3	NA	TRBJ2-1	TRBD2	CASSYPRGGFDNEQFF	TGTGCCAGCAGTTACCCCCGCGGGGGGTTCGACAATGAGCAGTTCTTC
TRBV5-4	NA	TRBJ2-2	NA	CASSLVLAGAGELFF	TGTGCCAGCAGCTTGGTTCTAGCTGGCGCCGGGGAGCTGTTTTTT